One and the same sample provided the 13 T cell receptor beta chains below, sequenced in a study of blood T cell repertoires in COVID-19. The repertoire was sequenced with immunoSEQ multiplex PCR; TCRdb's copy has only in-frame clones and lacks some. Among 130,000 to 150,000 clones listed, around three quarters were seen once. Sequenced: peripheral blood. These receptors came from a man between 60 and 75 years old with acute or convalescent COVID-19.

CDR3 loop: CASSNGWNQPQHF. The CDR3 nucleotides are TGTGCCAGTAGTAACGGGTGGAATCAGCCCCAGCATTTT. The rearrangement uses TRBV19 and TRBJ1-5; D gene ambiguous. Trimming left V 4 bases short and J 4 bases short, with 8 bases between. The CDR3 extends over 13 amino acids. Germline V CDR1 and CDR2: LNHDA, SQIVND (reference sequence).

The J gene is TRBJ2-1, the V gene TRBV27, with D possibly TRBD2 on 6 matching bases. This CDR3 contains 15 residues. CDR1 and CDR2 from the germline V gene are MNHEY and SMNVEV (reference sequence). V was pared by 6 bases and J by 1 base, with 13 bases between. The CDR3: CASSSSGLSYNEQFF. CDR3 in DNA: TGTGCCAGCAGCTCAAGCGGGCTGTCCTACAATGAGCAGTTCTTC.

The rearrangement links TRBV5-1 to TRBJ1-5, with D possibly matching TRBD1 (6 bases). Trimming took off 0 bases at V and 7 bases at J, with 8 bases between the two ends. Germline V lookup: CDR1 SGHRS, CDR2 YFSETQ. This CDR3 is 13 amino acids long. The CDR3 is CASSLEQGQPQHF. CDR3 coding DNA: TGCGCCAGCAGCTTGGAACAGGGCCAGCCCCAGCATTTT.

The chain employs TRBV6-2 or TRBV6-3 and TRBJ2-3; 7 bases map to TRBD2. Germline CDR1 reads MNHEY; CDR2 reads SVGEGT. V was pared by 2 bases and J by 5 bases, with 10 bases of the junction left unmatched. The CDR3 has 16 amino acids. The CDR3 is CASSYLLGRGKDTQYF. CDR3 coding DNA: TGTGCCAGCAGTTACCTCCTCGGGCGGGGGAAAGATACGCAGTATTTT.

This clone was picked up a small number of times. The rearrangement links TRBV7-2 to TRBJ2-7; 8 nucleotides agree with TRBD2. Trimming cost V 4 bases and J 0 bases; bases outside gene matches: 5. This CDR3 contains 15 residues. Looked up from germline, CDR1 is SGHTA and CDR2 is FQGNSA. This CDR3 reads CASSSQSGSSYEQYF. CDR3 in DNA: TGTGCCAGCAGCTCACAAAGCGGGAGCTCCTACGAGCAGTACTTC.

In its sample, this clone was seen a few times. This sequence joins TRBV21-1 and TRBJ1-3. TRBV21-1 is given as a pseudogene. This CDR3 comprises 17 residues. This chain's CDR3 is CASSKRVGTGRGNTIYF. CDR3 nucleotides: TGTGCCAGCAGCAAACGGGTCGGCACGGGGAGGGGAAACACCATATATTTT.

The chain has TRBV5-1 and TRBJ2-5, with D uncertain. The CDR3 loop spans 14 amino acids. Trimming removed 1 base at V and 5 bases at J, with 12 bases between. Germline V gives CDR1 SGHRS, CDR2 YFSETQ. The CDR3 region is CASSLSGQRETQYF. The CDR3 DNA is TGCGCCAGCAGCTTGTCCGGCCAGAGGGAGACCCAGTACTTC.

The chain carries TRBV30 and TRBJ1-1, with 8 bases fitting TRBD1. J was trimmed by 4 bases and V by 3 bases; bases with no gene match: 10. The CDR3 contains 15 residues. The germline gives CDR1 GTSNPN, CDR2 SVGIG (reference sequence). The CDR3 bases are TGTGCCTGGAGGGTAACCGACAGGGGTACCACTGAAGCTTTCTTT. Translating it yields CAWRVTDRGTTEAFF. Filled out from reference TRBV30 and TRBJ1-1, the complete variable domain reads SQTIHQWPATLVQPVGSPLSLECTVEGTSNPNLYWYRQAAGRGLQLLFYSVGIGQISSEVPQNLSASRPQDRQFILSSKKLLLSDSGFYLCAWRVTDRGTTEAFFGQGTRLTVV.

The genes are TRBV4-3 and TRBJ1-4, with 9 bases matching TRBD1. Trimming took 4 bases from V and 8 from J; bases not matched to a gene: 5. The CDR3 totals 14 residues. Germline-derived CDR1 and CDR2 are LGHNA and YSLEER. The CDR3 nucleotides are TGCGCCAGCAGCCCGGGACAGGGCCGCGAAAAACTGTTTTTT. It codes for CASSPGQGREKLFF.

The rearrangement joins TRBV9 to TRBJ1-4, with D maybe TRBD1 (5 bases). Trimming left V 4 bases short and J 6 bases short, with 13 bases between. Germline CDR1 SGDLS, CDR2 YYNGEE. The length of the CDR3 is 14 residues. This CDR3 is CASSPAGGYEKLFF. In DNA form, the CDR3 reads TGTGCCAGCAGCCCCGCCGGGGGGTATGAAAAACTGTTTTTT.

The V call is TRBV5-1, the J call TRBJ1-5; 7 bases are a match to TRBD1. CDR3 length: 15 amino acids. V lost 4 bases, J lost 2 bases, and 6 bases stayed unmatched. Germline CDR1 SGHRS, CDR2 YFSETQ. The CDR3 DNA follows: TGCGCCAGCAGCATTGGACAGGACGGCAATCAGCCCCAGCATTTT. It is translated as CASSIGQDGNQPQHF.

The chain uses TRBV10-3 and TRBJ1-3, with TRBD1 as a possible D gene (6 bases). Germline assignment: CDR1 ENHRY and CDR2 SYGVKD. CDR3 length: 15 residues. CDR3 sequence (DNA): TGTGCGGTCGGAGAACGTGGACAGCCTGGAAACACCATATATTTT. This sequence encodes CAVGERGQPGNTIYF.

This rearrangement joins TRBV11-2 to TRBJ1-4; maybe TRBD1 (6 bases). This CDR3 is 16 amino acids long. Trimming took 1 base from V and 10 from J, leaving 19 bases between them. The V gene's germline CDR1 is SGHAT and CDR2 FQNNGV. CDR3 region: CASSLGDTGFTAKLFF. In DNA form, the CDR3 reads TGTGCCAGCAGCTTAGGGGACACAGGTTTCACTGCAAAACTGTTTTTT.